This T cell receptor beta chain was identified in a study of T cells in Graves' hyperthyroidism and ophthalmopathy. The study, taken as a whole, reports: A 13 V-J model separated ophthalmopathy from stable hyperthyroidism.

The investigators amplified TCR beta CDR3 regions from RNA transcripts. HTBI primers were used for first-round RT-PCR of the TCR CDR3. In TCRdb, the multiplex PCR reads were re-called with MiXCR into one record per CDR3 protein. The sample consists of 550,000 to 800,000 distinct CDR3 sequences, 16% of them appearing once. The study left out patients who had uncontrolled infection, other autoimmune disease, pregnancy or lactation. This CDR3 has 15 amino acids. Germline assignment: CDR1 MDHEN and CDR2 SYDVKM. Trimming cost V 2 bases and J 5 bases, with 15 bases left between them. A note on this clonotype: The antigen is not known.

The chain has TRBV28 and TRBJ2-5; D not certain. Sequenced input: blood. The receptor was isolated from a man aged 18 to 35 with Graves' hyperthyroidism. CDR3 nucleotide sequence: TGTGCCAGCAGTTTAAAAGGAGTTTTTTGGGAGACCCAGTACTTC. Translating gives CASSLKGVFWETQYF.